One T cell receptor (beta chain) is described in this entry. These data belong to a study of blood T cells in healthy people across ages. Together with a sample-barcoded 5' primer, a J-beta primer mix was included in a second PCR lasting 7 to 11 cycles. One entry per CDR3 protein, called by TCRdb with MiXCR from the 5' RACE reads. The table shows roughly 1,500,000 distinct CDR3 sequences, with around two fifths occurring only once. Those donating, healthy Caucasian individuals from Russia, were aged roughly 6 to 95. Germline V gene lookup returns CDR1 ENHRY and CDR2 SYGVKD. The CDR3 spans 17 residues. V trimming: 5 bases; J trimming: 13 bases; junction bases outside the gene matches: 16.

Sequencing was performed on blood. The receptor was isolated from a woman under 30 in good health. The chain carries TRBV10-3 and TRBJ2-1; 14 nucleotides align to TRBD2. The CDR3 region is CAISPGLAGVPQETQFF. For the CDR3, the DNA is TGTGCCATCAGTCCGGGACTAGCGGGAGTACCCCAAGAGACCCAGTTCTTC.